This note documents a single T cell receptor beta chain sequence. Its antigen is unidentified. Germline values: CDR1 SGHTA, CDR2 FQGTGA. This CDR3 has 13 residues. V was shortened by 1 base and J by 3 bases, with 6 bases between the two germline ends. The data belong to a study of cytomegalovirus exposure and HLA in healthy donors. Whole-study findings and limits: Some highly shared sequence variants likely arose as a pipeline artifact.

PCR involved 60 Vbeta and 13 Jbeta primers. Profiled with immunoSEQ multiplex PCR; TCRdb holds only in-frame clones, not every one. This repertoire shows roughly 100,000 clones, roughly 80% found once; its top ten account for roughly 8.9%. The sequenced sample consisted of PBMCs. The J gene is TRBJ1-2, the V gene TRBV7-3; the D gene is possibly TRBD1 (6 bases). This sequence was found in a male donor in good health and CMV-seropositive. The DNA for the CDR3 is TGTGCCAGCAGCTTAAACAGGGACTATGGCTACACCTTC. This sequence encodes CASSLNRDYGYTF.